The clone carrying this T cell receptor (beta chain) has a handful of counts. Its antigen remains unidentified. This specimen belongs to a study of molecular identifiers for immune sequencing clone quantification. Study information: Sequencing covered four of five parts into which replicate RNA from about 21,000 or 97,000 naive CD8 cells was split.

Overall study findings and caveats: Detecting spiked Jurkat TCR RNA from one cell among around 950,000 naive cells was reportedly possible.

Via MiXCR, TCRdb re-called the PCR reads, giving one row per CDR3 protein. The data hold around 89,000 distinct CDR3 sequences, with around 20% observed a single time. The CDR3 spans 15 residues. Trimming took off 8 bases at V and 4 bases at J, with 17 bases between the two ends. Germline CDR1 reads SEHNR; CDR2 reads FQNEAQ (reference sequence). Naive CD8 libraries came from roughly 20,000 to 1,000,000 sorted cells with 10%, 30% or 50% RNA. The CD8+CD4-CCR7+CD45RA+ phenotype defined the sorted naive CD8 T cells. Sequenced sample: naive CD8+ T cells from blood, with Jurkat cell RNA spiked in. As for subset: FACS-sorted CD8+CD4-CCR7+CD45RA+ naive T cells. This sequence joins TRBV7-9 and TRBJ2-2; D may be TRBD1 (5 bases). This receptor was taken from a human donor in good health. Some libraries in this study had Jurkat cell RNA spiked in. CDR3 protein: CASLADSLLTGELFF. The DNA for the CDR3 is TGTGCCAGCTTAGCCGACAGCCTGCTCACCGGGGAGCTGTTTTTT.